This TCR beta chain stems from a study of vaccination effects on CD4 cells after COVID-19. Study results and limitations: Nearly all vaccine-induced clones in healthy recipients recognized only SARS-CoV-2.

Repertoires were generated with immunoSEQ multiplex PCR, while TCRdb's copy carries only in-frame clones and drops some. The sample holds tens of thousands of clones; about 80% are singletons and the top ten take more than 9%. The V gene end was trimmed by 4 bases and the J gene end by 4 bases; junction bases not matched to a gene: 5. Germline lookup yields CDR1 SGHNT and CDR2 YENEEA. The CDR3 is made up of 16 amino acids. Before any sequencing was done, the ViraFEST assay used viral peptide pools to expand antigen-specific CD4+ T cells. Subsequent to ten to eleven days of culture, CD4+ T cells were isolated. Negative nucleocapsid antibody tests before and after vaccination confirmed no previous SARS-CoV-2 infection. In the case of this clone: Antigen: not known.

This receptor was identified in a human donor who received a COVID-19 vaccine. V and J are TRBV11-3 and TRBJ2-5; 14 bases map to TRBD2. Specimen: CD4+ T cells from PBMCs cultured with SARS-CoV-2 spike peptides, collected before COVID-19 vaccination. The CDR3 bases are TGTGCCAGCAGCTCCAGACTAGCGGGGGGGCGAGAGACCCAGTACTTC. Translating it yields CASSSRLAGGRETQYF.